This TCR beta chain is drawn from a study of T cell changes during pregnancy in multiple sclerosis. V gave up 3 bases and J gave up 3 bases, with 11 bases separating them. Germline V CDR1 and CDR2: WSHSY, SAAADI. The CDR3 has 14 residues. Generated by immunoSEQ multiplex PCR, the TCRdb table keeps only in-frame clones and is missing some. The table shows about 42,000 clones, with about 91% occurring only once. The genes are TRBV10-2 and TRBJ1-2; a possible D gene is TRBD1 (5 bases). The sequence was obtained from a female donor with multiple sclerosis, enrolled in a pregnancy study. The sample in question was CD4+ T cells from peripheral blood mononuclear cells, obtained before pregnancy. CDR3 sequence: CASSESGNYYGYTF. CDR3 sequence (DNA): TGCGCCAGCAGTGAATCAGGGAACTACTATGGCTACACCTTC.